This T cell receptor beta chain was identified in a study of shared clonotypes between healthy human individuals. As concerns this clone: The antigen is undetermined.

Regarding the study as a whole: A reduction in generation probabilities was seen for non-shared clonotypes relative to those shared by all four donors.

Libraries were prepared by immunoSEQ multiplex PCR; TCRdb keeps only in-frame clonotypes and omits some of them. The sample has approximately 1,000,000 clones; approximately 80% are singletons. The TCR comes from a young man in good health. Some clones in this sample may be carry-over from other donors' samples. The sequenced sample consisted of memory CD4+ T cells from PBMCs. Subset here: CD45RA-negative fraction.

The CDR3 bases are TGCGCCAGCAGCCAAGACACGACCTACGAGCAGTACTTC. Translated: CASSQDTTYEQYF. This rearrangement joins TRBV4-3 to TRBJ2-7, with D unclear. This CDR3 is 13 amino acids long. V gave up 0 bases and J gave up 2 bases, with 5 bases separating them. Germline lookup yields CDR1 LGHNA and CDR2 YSLEER.